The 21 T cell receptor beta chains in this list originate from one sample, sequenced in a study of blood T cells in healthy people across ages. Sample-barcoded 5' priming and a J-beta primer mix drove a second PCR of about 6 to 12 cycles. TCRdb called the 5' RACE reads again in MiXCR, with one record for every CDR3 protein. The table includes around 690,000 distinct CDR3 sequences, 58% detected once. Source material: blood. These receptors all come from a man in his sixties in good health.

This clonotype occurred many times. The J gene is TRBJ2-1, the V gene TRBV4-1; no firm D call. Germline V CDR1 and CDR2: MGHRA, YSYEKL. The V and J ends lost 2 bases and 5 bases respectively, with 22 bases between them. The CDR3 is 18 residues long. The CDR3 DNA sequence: TGCGCCAGCAGCCAATTCGCCTTGGGCAGGTCGAGGAACAATGAGCAGTTCTTC. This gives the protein CASSQFALGRSRNNEQFF.

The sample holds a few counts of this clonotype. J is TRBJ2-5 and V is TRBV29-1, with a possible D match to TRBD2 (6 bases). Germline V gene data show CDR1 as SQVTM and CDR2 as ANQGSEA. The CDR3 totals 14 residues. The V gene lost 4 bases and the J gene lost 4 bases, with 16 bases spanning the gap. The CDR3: CSVASAGRGETQYF. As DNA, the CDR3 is TGCAGCGTTGCCTCTGCGGGGCGCGGAGAGACCCAGTACTTC.

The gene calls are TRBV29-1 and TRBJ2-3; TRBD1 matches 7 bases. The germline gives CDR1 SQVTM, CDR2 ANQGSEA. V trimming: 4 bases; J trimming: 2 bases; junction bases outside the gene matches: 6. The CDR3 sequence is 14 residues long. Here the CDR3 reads CSVGRGTATDTQYF. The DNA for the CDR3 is TGCAGCGTTGGACGTGGGACAGCCACAGATACGCAGTATTTT.

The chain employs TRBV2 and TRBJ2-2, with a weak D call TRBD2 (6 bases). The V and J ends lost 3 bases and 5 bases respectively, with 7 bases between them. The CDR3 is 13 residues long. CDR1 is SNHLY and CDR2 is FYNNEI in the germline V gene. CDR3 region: CASSDGGTGELFF. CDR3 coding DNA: TGTGCCAGCAGTGATGGGGGGACCGGGGAGCTGTTTTTT.

CDR3 residues: CASSPRSGNNEQFF. CDR3 nucleotide sequence: TGTGCCAGCAGCCCTCGTAGCGGCAACAATGAGCAGTTCTTC. V and J are TRBV3-1 and TRBJ2-1, with a possible D match to TRBD2 (6 bases). The CDR3 is made up of 14 amino acids. The germline V and J ends were trimmed by 4 bases and 5 bases, with 12 bases remaining between them. CDR1 LGHDT and CDR2 YNNKEL come from the germline V gene (reference sequence).

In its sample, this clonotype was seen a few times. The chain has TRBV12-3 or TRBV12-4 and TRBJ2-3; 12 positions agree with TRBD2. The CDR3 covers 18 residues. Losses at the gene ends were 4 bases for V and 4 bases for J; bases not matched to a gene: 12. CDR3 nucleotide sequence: TGTGCCAGCAGTTCCCCTAGCGGGGGGGCCTTTTACGCAGATACGCAGTATTTT. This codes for CASSSPSGGAFYADTQYF.

The CDR3 spells CSAISHLGAYNEQFF. CDR3 DNA: TGCAGTGCTATAAGCCACCTAGGGGCTTACAATGAGCAGTTCTTC. The gene calls are TRBV20-1 and TRBJ2-1; D perhaps matches TRBD1 (5 bases). V was cut by 4 bases and J by 4 bases, with 17 bases left in between. The CDR3 sequence is 15 residues long. Germline CDR1 DFQATT, CDR2 SNEGSKA (reference sequence).

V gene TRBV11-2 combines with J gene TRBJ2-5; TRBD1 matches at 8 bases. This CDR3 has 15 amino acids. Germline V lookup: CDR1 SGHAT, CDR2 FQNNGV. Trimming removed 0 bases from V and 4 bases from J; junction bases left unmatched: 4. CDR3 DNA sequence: TGTGCCAGCAGCTTAGAAGGCAGGGGGCGAGAGACCCAGTACTTC. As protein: CASSLEGRGRETQYF.

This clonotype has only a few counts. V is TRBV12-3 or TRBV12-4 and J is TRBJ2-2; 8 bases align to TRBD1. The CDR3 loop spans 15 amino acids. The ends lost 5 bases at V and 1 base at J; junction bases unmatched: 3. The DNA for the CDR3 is TGTGCCAGCAGTCCCGGGACAGGGAACACCGGGGAGCTGTTTTTT. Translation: CASSPGTGNTGELFF.

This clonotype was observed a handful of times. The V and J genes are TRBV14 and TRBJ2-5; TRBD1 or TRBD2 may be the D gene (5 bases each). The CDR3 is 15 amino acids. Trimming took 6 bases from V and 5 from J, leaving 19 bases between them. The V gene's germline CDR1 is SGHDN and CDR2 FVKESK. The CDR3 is CASRLGTVVGETQYF. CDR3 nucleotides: TGTGCCAGCAGACTCGGGACCGTTGTCGGGGAGACCCAGTACTTC.

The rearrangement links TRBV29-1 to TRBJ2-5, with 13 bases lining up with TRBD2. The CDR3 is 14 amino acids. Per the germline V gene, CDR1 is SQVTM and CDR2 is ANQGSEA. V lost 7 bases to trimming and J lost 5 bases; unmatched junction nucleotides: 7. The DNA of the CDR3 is TGCAGCGCCACGACTAGCGGGGGGAAGGAGACCCAGTACTTC. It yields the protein CSATTSGGKETQYF.

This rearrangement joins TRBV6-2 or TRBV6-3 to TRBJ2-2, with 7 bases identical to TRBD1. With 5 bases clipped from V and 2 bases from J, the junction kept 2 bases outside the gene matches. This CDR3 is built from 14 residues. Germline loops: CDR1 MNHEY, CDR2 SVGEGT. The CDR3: CASSGDSNTGELFF. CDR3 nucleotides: TGTGCCAGCAGTGGGGACAGTAACACCGGGGAGCTGTTTTTT.

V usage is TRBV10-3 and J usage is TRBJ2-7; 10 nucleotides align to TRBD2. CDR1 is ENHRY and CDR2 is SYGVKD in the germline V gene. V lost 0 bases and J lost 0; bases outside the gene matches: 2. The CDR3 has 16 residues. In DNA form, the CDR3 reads TGTGCCATCAGTGAGTCGAAGCGGGGGGGCTCCTACGAGCAGTACTTC. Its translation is CAISESKRGGSYEQYF.

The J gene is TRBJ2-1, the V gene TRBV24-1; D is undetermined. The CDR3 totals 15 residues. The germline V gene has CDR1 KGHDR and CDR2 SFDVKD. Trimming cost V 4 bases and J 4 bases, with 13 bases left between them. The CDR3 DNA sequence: TGTGCCACCAGTGAGAAGGGTACTTCTTACAATGAGCAGTTCTTC. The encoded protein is CATSEKGTSYNEQFF.

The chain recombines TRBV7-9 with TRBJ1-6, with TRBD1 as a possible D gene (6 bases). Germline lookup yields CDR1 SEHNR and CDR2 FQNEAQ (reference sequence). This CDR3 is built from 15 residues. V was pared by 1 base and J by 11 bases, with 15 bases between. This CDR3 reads CASSLEGQWNPPLHF. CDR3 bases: TGTGCCAGCAGCTTAGAGGGACAATGGAATCCACCCCTCCACTTT.

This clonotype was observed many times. The CDR3 loop is CASRRAGRTDTQYF. The CDR3, as DNA: TGTGCCAGCAGGCGCGCGGGGCGCACAGATACGCAGTATTTT. This chain links TRBV28 with TRBJ2-3; D might be TRBD2 (6 bases). V dropped 6 bases and J dropped 1 base, with 11 bases sitting between them. This CDR3 comprises 14 residues. Germline lookup yields CDR1 MDHEN and CDR2 SYDVKM. The full variable domain, in which reference TRBV28 and TRBJ2-3 provide the parts outside the CDR3, is DVKVTQSSRYLVKRTGEKVFLECVQDMDHENMFWYRQDPGLGLRLIYFSYDVKMKEKGDIPEGYSVSREKKERFSLILESASTNQTSMYLCASRRAGRTDTQYFGPGTRLTVL.

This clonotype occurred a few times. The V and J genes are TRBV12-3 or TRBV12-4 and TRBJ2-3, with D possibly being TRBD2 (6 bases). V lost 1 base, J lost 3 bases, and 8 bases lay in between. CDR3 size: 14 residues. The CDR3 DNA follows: TGTGCCAGCAGTTTAGGGAGGGTTACAGATACGCAGTATTTT. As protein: CASSLGRVTDTQYF.

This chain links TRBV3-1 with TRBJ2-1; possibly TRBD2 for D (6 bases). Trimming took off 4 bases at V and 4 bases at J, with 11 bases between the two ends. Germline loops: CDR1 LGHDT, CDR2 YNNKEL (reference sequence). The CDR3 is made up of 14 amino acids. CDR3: CASSPRLEYNEQFF. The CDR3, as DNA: TGTGCCAGCAGCCCTCGACTAGAGTACAATGAGCAGTTCTTC.

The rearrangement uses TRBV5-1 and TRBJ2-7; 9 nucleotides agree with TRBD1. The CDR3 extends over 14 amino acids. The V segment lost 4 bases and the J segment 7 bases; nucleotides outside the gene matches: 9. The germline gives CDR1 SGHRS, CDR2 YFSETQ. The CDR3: CASSGGQGKGEQYF. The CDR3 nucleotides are TGCGCCAGCAGCGGCGGACAGGGGAAGGGTGAGCAGTACTTC.

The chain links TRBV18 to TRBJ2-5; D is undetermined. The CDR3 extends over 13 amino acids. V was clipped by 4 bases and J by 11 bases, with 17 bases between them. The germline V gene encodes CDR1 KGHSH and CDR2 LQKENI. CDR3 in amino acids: CASSRAEGNEQYF. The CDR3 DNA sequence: TGTGCCAGCTCACGGGCAGAAGGGAATGAGCAGTACTTC.

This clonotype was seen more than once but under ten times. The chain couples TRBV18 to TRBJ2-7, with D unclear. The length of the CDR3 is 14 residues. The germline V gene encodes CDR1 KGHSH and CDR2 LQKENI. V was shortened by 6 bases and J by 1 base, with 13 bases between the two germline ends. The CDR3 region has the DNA TGTGCCAGCTCCACCGGCACGGAGTCCTACGAGCAGTACTTC. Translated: CASSTGTESYEQYF.